These 3 T cell receptor beta chains came from one sample sequenced in a study of T-cell memory formation after mild COVID-19. Each CDR3 protein gets one entry after TCRdb re-called the 5' RACE reads with MiXCR. The sample yields 250,000 to 350,000 distinct CDR3 sequences, approximately 16% seen once. Material for sequencing was PBMCs or a T cell subset sorted from them (not recorded which). The receptors were sampled from a man aged 18 to 30 who had mild COVID-19 (a few samples of this study predate the infection). Cell type and time point are not known.

CDR3 DNA sequence: TGTGCCAGCAGTCTGCCACAGGGGCATGGCTACACCTTC. It yields the protein CASSLPQGHGYTF. The chain recombines TRBV7-9 with TRBJ1-2; 7 nucleotides agree with TRBD1. V was pared by 6 bases and J by 6 bases, with 7 bases of the junction left unmatched. There are 13 residues in the CDR3. The germline V gene encodes CDR1 SEHNR and CDR2 FQNEAQ (reference sequence).

The chain recombines TRBV7-9 with TRBJ2-5, with 9 bases fitting TRBD1. This CDR3 spans 14 amino acids. The trim removed 3 bases at V and 4 bases at J, leaving 3 bases unmatched. Germline CDR1 is SEHNR and CDR2 is FQNEAQ (reference sequence). CDR3 sequence reads: CASSFGQGIETQYF. CDR3 sequence (DNA): TGTGCCAGCAGCTTTGGACAGGGGATAGAGACCCAGTACTTC.

In DNA form, the CDR3 reads TGCAGGATCGGGGGGGCCAGCACAGATACGCAGTATTTT. Amino acid sequence: CRIGGASTDTQYF. The V gene is TRBV20-1, the J gene TRBJ2-3; 8 bases are a match to TRBD2. The CDR3 is 13 amino acids. CDR1 and CDR2 from the germline V gene are DFQATT and SNEGSKA (reference sequence).